The rows below give T cell receptor beta chains drawn from one sample of a study of beta chain features in type 1 diabetes. Here immunoSEQ multiplex PCR was the method, and the copy in TCRdb shows in-frame clones only, minus some. The table includes about 140,000 clones, more than 10% detected once. The sequenced sample consisted of central memory CD4+ T cells from blood. The receptors stem from a man aged 18-30 years with type 1 diabetes. CDR3s include the opening cysteine and the closing phenylalanine or tryptophan. D genes are given only for firm matches. Expanded clones are given a class, and other clones once, few, many or no size at all.

j_gene: TRBJ1-1; d_gene: -; abundance: -; v_gene: TRBV7-9; CDR3aa: CASSLGRGPNTEAFF; CDR3nt: TGTGCCAGCAGCTTAGGACGGGGGCCGAACACTGAAGCTTTCTTT
j_gene: TRBJ1-5; d_gene: -; abundance: few; v_gene: TRBV30; CDR3aa: CAWSFSADQPQHF; CDR3nt: TGTGCCTGGAGTTTTAGCGCGGATCAGCCCCAGCATTTT
j_gene: TRBJ2-7; d_gene: -; abundance: few; v_gene: TRBV7-2; CDR3aa: CASSVPGPPEQYF; CDR3nt: TGTGCCAGCAGCGTCCCCGGGCCTCCAGAGCAGTACTTC
j_gene: TRBJ1-1; d_gene: -; abundance: -; v_gene: TRBV5-1; CDR3aa: CASKGGQTNTEAFF; CDR3nt: TGCGCCAGCAAGGGGGGGCAGACGAACACTGAAGCTTTCTTT
j_gene: TRBJ2-5; d_gene: -; abundance: few; v_gene: TRBV6-1; CDR3aa: CASSWAQQETQYF; CDR3nt: TGTGCCAGCAGTTGGGCCCAACAAGAGACCCAGTACTTC
j_gene: TRBJ1-1; d_gene: -; abundance: many; v_gene: TRBV4-1; CDR3aa: CASSQLGREKFPEAFF; CDR3nt: TGCGCCAGCAGCCAACTAGGCAGGGAGAAATTCCCTGAAGCTTTCTTT
j_gene: TRBJ2-1; d_gene: TRBD2; abundance: few; v_gene: TRBV5-1; CDR3aa: CASSLGETSGEQFF; CDR3nt: TGCGCCAGCAGCTTGGGTGAGACTAGCGGTGAGCAGTTCTTC
j_gene: TRBJ2-7; d_gene: TRBD1; abundance: -; v_gene: TRBV30; CDR3aa: CAWSVWDRGSDEQYF; CDR3nt: TGTGCCTGGAGTGTGTGGGACAGGGGGTCCGACGAGCAGTACTTC
j_gene: TRBJ1-2; d_gene: -; abundance: -; v_gene: TRBV6-4; CDR3aa: CASSGPGRVGYTF; CDR3nt: TGTGCCAGCAGTGGGCCCGGCCGGGTCGGCTACACCTTC
j_gene: TRBJ1-1; d_gene: -; abundance: -; v_gene: TRBV7-2; CDR3aa: CASSFTDSSPFF; CDR3nt: TGTGCCAGCAGCTTTACGGACAGTTCACCTTTCTTT
j_gene: TRBJ2-3; d_gene: TRBD2; abundance: few; v_gene: TRBV6-1; CDR3aa: CASGRDFGTDTQYF; CDR3nt: TGTGCCAGCGGGAGGGACTTCGGCACAGATACGCAGTATTTT
j_gene: TRBJ2-3; d_gene: -; abundance: -; v_gene: TRBV9; CDR3aa: CASSDPPGRGLTDTQYF; CDR3nt: TGTGCCAGCAGCGACCCCCCCGGGAGAGGGCTCACAGATACGCAGTATTTT
j_gene: TRBJ1-1; d_gene: TRBD1; abundance: many; v_gene: TRBV4-2; CDR3aa: CASSPLTGVDTEAFF; CDR3nt: TGTGCCAGCAGCCCACTAACAGGGGTTGACACTGAAGCTTTCTTT
j_gene: TRBJ1-1; d_gene: -; abundance: few; v_gene: TRBV18; CDR3aa: CASSTGLGNTEAFF; CDR3nt: TGTGCCAGCTCTACAGGGCTTGGGAACACTGAAGCTTTCTTT
j_gene: TRBJ1-5; d_gene: -; abundance: few; v_gene: TRBV30; CDR3aa: CAWSGQINQPQHF; CDR3nt: TGTGCCTGGAGTGGACAGATTAATCAGCCCCAGCATTTT
j_gene: TRBJ2-2; d_gene: -; abundance: -; v_gene: TRBV5-1; CDR3aa: CASSLEVGGGQRELFF; CDR3nt: TGCGCCAGCAGCTTGGAGGTTGGAGGAGGTCAACGGGAGCTGTTTTTT
j_gene: TRBJ1-4; d_gene: TRBD1; abundance: -; v_gene: TRBV9; CDR3aa: CASSVTQGADEKLFF; CDR3nt: TGTGCCAGCAGCGTAACTCAGGGGGCAGATGAAAAACTGTTTTTT
j_gene: TRBJ1-3; d_gene: -; abundance: -; v_gene: TRBV2; CDR3aa: CASSKSSGNTIYF; CDR3nt: TGTGCCAGCAGTAAGTCGTCTGGAAACACCATATATTTT
j_gene: TRBJ1-1; d_gene: -; abundance: many; v_gene: TRBV9; CDR3aa: CASRGIGTEAFF; CDR3nt: TGTGCCAGCAGGGGTATTGGCACTGAAGCTTTCTTT
j_gene: TRBJ2-1; d_gene: TRBD2; abundance: few; v_gene: TRBV9; CDR3aa: CASSVPGTSGVGEQFF; CDR3nt: TGTGCCAGCAGCGTACCCGGGACTAGCGGGGTGGGTGAGCAGTTCTTC
j_gene: TRBJ2-3; d_gene: TRBD2; abundance: -; v_gene: TRBV28; CDR3aa: CASSPQPSWTSGRTDTQYF; CDR3nt: TGTGCCAGCAGCCCCCAACCTTCATGGACTAGCGGACGCACAGATACGCAGTATTTT
j_gene: TRBJ2-7; d_gene: TRBD1; abundance: many; v_gene: TRBV5-1; CDR3aa: CASSPGQGAYEQYF; CDR3nt: TGCGCCAGCAGCCCCGGACAGGGGGCCTACGAGCAGTACTTC
j_gene: TRBJ1-1; d_gene: -; abundance: -; v_gene: TRBV16; CDR3aa: CASTIQRMNTEAFF; CDR3nt: TGTGCCAGCACAATACAGAGGATGAACACTGAAGCTTTCTTT
j_gene: TRBJ2-1; d_gene: TRBD1; abundance: few; v_gene: TRBV29-1; CDR3aa: CSVTPSGTGGFSEQFF; CDR3nt: TGCAGCGTTACACCCTCCGGGACAGGGGGCTTCAGCGAGCAGTTCTTC
j_gene: TRBJ2-5; d_gene: TRBD2; abundance: -; v_gene: TRBV19; CDR3aa: CASSITSGKETQYF; CDR3nt: TGTGCCAGTAGTATAACTAGCGGTAAAGAGACCCAGTACTTC
j_gene: TRBJ2-7; d_gene: TRBD1; abundance: -; v_gene: TRBV2; CDR3aa: CASGQGVEQYF; CDR3nt: TGTGCCAGCGGGCAGGGGGTAGAGCAGTACTTC
j_gene: TRBJ1-6; d_gene: -; abundance: few; v_gene: TRBV18; CDR3aa: CASSPASLESLHF; CDR3nt: TGTGCCAGCTCACCAGCCAGCCTTGAATCCCTCCACTTT
j_gene: TRBJ1-1; d_gene: -; abundance: few; v_gene: TRBV29-1; CDR3aa: CSVLGQQNTEAFF; CDR3nt: TGCAGCGTCTTAGGACAGCAGAACACTGAAGCTTTCTTT
j_gene: TRBJ2-7; d_gene: -; abundance: few; v_gene: TRBV2; CDR3aa: CASSEAGVSYEQYF; CDR3nt: TGTGCCAGCAGTGAAGCAGGGGTTTCCTACGAGCAGTACTTC